The 2 T cell receptor beta chains reported below all come from one sample, sequenced in a study of T cells in Graves' hyperthyroidism and ophthalmopathy (dated by TCRdb to about 2019). Library method: multiplex PCR. Sequenced using an Illumina HiSeq 2000. The TCR beta CDR3 regions were amplified from RNA transcripts. A first-round RT-PCR of the TCR CDR3 used the HTBI primer set with the Qiagen OneStep RT-PCR kit. TCRdb took the public reads, trimmed them with fastp at Q25, ran MiXCR for clone calling and kept in-frame beta chains. Entries are consolidated by CDR3 protein sequence, retaining the most common genes and DNA. In this sample the table shows a few hundred thousand distinct CDR3 sequences, around 13% of which occur a single time. The ten largest clones take up about a third of the sample. Sequencing used blood. The source is a woman aged 40 to 49 with Graves' ophthalmopathy.

This clonotype has ten or more counts. The gene calls are TRBV12-5 and TRBJ2-3; D remains ambiguous. Germline V gives CDR1 LGHNT, CDR2 FRNRAP. V was cut by 2 bases and J by 6 bases, with 9 bases left in between. The CDR3 has 13 amino acids. CDR3 loop: CASGLPPLDTQYF. The CDR3 DNA sequence: TGTGCTAGTGGTTTGCCCCCGTTGGATACGCAGTATTTT. Drawing the rest from reference TRBV12-5 and TRBJ2-3, the complete variable domain is DARVTQTPRHKVTEMGQEVTMRCQPILGHNTVFWYRQTMMQGLELLAYFRNRAPLDDSGMPKDRFSAEMPDATLATLKIQPSEPRDSAVYFCASGLPPLDTQYFGPGTRLTVL.

There are a few counts of this clonotype. The chain combines TRBV18 with TRBJ1-1; D unresolved. This CDR3 region has 14 residues. Deletions cut 5 bases from V and 0 bases from J, with 10 bases between. In germline, CDR1 is KGHSH, CDR2 LQKENI. The CDR3 region is CASSGKDMNTEAFF. In nucleotides, the CDR3 is TGTGCCAGCTCAGGGAAGGATATGAACACTGAAGCTTTCTTT. The variable domain in full, with the rest retrieved from reference TRBV18 and TRBJ1-1, is NAGVMQNPRHLVRRRGQEARLRCSPMKGHSHVYWYRQLPEEGLKFMVYLQKENIIDESGMPKERFSAEFPKEGPSILRIQQVVRGDSAAYFCASSGKDMNTEAFFGQGTRLTVV.